The text below deals with one T cell receptor (beta chain). This entry comes from a study of T cell responses to AZD1222 COVID-19 vaccine. Germline CDR1 reads SGHRS; CDR2 reads YFSETQ. The CDR3 is 14 residues long. V dropped 4 bases and J dropped 5; count of bases not matched to a gene: 9. The repertoire was sequenced with immunoSEQ multiplex PCR; TCRdb's copy has only in-frame clones and lacks some. Found here are more than 150,000 clones, approximately 91% of them singletons; the top ten hold 0.99%. The sequence came from an adult in good health. The sequencing here drew on peripheral blood, taken on day 0 of AZD1222 vaccination. The chain recombines TRBV5-1 with TRBJ2-7; TRBD1 matches at 7 bases. The CDR3 spells CASSQMTGIDEQYF. DNA of the CDR3: TGCGCCAGCAGCCAAATGACAGGGATCGACGAGCAGTACTTC.